Listed here are 9 T cell receptor beta chains from one sample, sequenced in a study of radiotherapy plus CTLA-4 blockade in lung cancer. Repertoires were generated with immunoSEQ multiplex PCR, while TCRdb's copy carries only in-frame clones and drops some. Of tens of thousands of clones listed, 75% to 90% were seen once; the top ten hold 0.82%. Sequenced material: peripheral blood, taken from a patient treated with radiotherapy plus ipilimumab. These receptors all come from a human donor with non-small cell lung cancer who had stable disease on radiotherapy plus ipilimumab.

The chain links TRBV7-9 to TRBJ2-1; 9 nucleotides match TRBD2. Germline values: CDR1 SEHNR, CDR2 FQNEAQ (reference sequence). This CDR3 has 15 amino acids. The trim removed 5 bases at V and 1 base at J, leaving 3 bases unmatched. For the CDR3, the DNA is TGTGCCAGCAGCGCTGGACTAGCGTCCTACAATGAGCAGTTCTTC. This translates into CASSAGLASYNEQFF.

This clone has a single count. The V call is TRBV28, the J call TRBJ1-1; D is unresolved. Trimming shortened V by 6 bases and J by 6 bases, and 17 bases separated the two germline ends. CDR3 length: 14 residues. Germline loops: CDR1 MDHEN, CDR2 SYDVKM. CDR3 sequence reads: CASSPRLGRAEAFF. DNA for the CDR3: TGTGCCAGCAGCCCGAGACTAGGAAGGGCTGAAGCTTTCTTT.

The chain employs TRBV30 and TRBJ1-5, with D uncertain. The CDR3 is made up of 18 amino acids. The V and J ends lost 2 bases and 0 bases respectively, with 20 bases between them. The germline V gene encodes CDR1 GTSNPN and CDR2 SVGIG (reference sequence). This CDR3 reads CAWSPQFSDCCSNQPQHF. The CDR3 region has the DNA TGTGCCTGGAGTCCCCAGTTTTCTGATTGTTGTAGCAATCAGCCCCAGCATTTT.

V gene TRBV5-1 combines with J gene TRBJ2-2; 8 nucleotides match TRBD1. V was clipped by 2 bases and J by 2 bases; unmatched bases: 2. The germline V gene has CDR1 SGHRS and CDR2 YFSETQ. This CDR3 spans 15 amino acids. The CDR3 sequence is CASSFGQGNTGELFF. Written as DNA, the CDR3 is TGCGCCAGCAGCTTCGGACAGGGAAACACCGGGGAGCTGTTTTTT.

The rearrangement links TRBV14 to TRBJ2-7; perhaps TRBD2 as D (5 bases). V lost 5 bases and J 2 bases, leaving 13 bases between the germline ends. Germline CDR1 is SGHDN and CDR2 is FVKESK. The CDR3 totals 14 residues. CDR3 sequence reads: CASSFATTTYEQYF. In nucleotides, the CDR3 is TGTGCCAGCAGCTTTGCGACTACCACCTACGAGCAGTACTTC.

This sequence joins TRBV7-9 and TRBJ2-7; 8 bases align to TRBD1. J was trimmed by 1 base and V by 5 bases; bases with no gene match: 4. The CDR3 length is 14 residues. Germline assignment: CDR1 SEHNR and CDR2 FQNEAQ (reference sequence). The DNA of the CDR3 is TGTGCCAGCAGCGCCGGACAGGGATCCTACGAGCAGTACTTC. Its translation: CASSAGQGSYEQYF.

This chain joins TRBV28 and TRBJ1-5; 7 bases agree with TRBD1. Germline V gives CDR1 MDHEN, CDR2 SYDVKM. This CDR3 region has 15 residues. V lost 5 bases and J lost 4; bases outside the gene matches: 8. The CDR3 loop reads CASSPTGTGNQPQHF. In DNA form, the CDR3 reads TGTGCCAGCAGTCCGACAGGGACGGGAAATCAGCCCCAGCATTTT.

This clone has just one count. The genes are TRBV10-1 and TRBJ2-7; possible D gene TRBD1, 6 bases. The CDR3 length is 13 residues. V was cut by 5 bases and J by 5 bases, with 13 bases left in between. CDR1 and CDR2 (germline): WNHNN, SYGVQD (reference sequence). For the CDR3, the DNA is TGCGCCAGCAGTTCACAGGGCCGACACGAGCAGTACTTC. Translation gives CASSSQGRHEQYF.

The CDR3, as DNA: TGTGCCAGCAGCGCTGGGACTAGCGGCGGAGATACGCAGTATTTT. It specifies CASSAGTSGGDTQYF. The chain combines TRBV5-4 with TRBJ2-3, with 11 bases fitting TRBD2. From germline, CDR1 is SGHNT and CDR2 YYREEE (reference sequence). V trimming: 4 bases; J trimming: 5 bases; junction bases outside the gene matches: 6. The CDR3 runs to 15 residues.